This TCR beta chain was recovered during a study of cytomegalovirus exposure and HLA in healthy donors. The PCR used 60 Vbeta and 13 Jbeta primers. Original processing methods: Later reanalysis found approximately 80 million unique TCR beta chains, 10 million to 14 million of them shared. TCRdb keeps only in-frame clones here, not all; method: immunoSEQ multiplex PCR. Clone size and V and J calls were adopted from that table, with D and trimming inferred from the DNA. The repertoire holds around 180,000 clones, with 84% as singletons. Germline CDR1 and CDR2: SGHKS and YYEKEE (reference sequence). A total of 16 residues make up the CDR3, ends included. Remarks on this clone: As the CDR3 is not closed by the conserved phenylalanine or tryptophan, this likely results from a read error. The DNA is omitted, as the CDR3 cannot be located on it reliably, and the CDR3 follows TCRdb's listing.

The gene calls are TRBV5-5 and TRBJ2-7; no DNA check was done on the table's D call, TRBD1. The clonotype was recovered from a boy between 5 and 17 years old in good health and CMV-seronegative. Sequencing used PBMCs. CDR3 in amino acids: CASSLIPGDRGFGAKL.